The 18 T cell receptor beta chains below all came from one sample that was sequenced in a study of T cell responses to AZD1222 COVID-19 vaccine (dated by TCRdb to the early 2020s). Libraries were constructed by the immunoSEQ multiplex PCR assay. TCRdb retrieved this table from immuneACCESS and kept in-frame rearrangements only. Not all clones are present; in checked studies, unresolved V genes account for under half, and no reason is known for the remainder. Across this sample there are around 150,000 clones, with 80% to 95% seen only once. The ten top clones hold about 6.5% of the sample. The label giving this sample's time point can be read as: about 28 days (+/-7) after the second vaccine dose. Specimen: peripheral blood, collected 28 days after the second AZD1222 dose. The receptors stem from an adult who received the AZD1222 COVID-19 vaccine.

This sequence joins TRBV28 and TRBJ1-6, with 8 bases lining up with TRBD1. CDR1 is MDHEN and CDR2 is SYDVKM in the germline V gene. Trimming removed 6 bases from V and 7 bases from J; junction bases left unmatched: 5. CDR3 size: 14 residues. The DNA of the CDR3 is TGTGCCAGCAGAACGGACAGGGACAATTCACCCCTCCACTTT. Its protein is CASRTDRDNSPLHF.

This rearrangement joins TRBV5-6 to TRBJ2-7; 8 bases map to TRBD2. Germline V lookup: CDR1 SGHDT, CDR2 YYEEEE. Germline trimming cut 4 bases from V and 3 bases from J; bases unmatched to any gene: 9. The CDR3 contains 15 residues. This CDR3 reads CASSNWASGLYEQYF. In DNA form, the CDR3 reads TGTGCCAGCAGCAACTGGGCTAGCGGGCTCTACGAGCAGTACTTC.

The chain is built from TRBV6-6 and TRBJ2-2; D remains unclear. Deletions cut 6 bases from V and 8 bases from J, with 7 bases between. The CDR3 length is 11 residues. The germline CDR1 and CDR2 sequences are MNHNY and SVGAGI (reference sequence). CDR3 region: CASRSAGELFF. DNA of the CDR3: TGTGCCAGCAGGTCAGCGGGGGAGCTGTTTTTT.

The chain uses TRBV9 and TRBJ1-1, with no clear D. Between the trimmed V and J ends, which lost 0 bases and 4 bases, there was a span of 7 bases. Germline values: CDR1 SGDLS, CDR2 YYNGEE. The CDR3 is 13 residues long. CDR3 in DNA: TGTGCCAGCAGCGTAGAGATGGCCACTGAAGCTTTCTTT. This encodes CASSVEMATEAFF.

The chain combines TRBV7-2 with TRBJ1-3; possible D gene TRBD1, 5 bases. The CDR3 spans 17 residues. Germline CDR1 is SGHTA and CDR2 is FQGNSA. V was shortened by 2 bases and J by 0 bases, with 14 bases between the two germline ends. CDR3 protein: CASSLNRGRLSGNTIYF. The CDR3 bases are TGTGCCAGCAGCTTAAATCGGGGACGGCTCTCTGGAAACACCATATATTTT. The whole variable domain, remainder taken from reference TRBV7-2 and TRBJ1-3, is GAGVSQSPSNKVTEKGKDVELRCDPISGHTALYWYRQSLGQGLEFLIYFQGNSAPDKSGLPSDRFSAERTGGSVSTLTIQRTQQEDSAVYLCASSLNRGRLSGNTIYFGEGSWLTVV.

The genes are TRBV10-1 and TRBJ2-1; D perhaps matches TRBD1 (6 bases). Trimming removed 0 bases at V and 7 bases at J, with 7 bases between. CDR1 and CDR2 from the germline V gene are WNHNN and SYGVQD (reference sequence). This CDR3 region has 13 residues. The CDR3 loop is CASSESRGNEQFF. The CDR3, as DNA: TGCGCCAGCAGTGAGTCGAGGGGGAATGAGCAGTTCTTC.

The gene calls are TRBV6-5 and TRBJ2-7, with 14 bases identical to TRBD2. This CDR3 has 15 residues. CDR1 and CDR2 from the germline V gene are MNHEY and SVGAGI. Trimming cost V 2 bases and J 4 bases; bases outside gene matches: 1. The CDR3 is CASSYRLAGGYEQYF. The CDR3 region has the DNA TGTGCCAGCAGTTACCGACTAGCGGGAGGGTACGAGCAGTACTTC.

The chain couples TRBV18 to TRBJ1-5, with D hard to call. The V end was cut by 3 bases, the J end by 10 bases, with 16 bases between. The CDR3 extends over 14 amino acids. CDR1 and CDR2 from the germline V gene are KGHSH and LQKENI. CDR3 DNA sequence: TGTGCCAGCTCACCCGCGGTCGGTTTTCGCCCCCAGCATTTT. It is translated as CASSPAVGFRPQHF.

The V call is TRBV6-5, the J call TRBJ2-4; no clear D. This CDR3 is built from 11 residues. The V gene's germline CDR1 is MNHEY and CDR2 SVGAGI. V was clipped by 2 bases and J by 9 bases, with 5 bases between them. DNA of the CDR3: TGTGCCAGCAGTTACGCTCGCATTCAGTACTTC. Encoded protein: CASSYARIQYF.

V usage is TRBV6-2 or TRBV6-3 and J usage is TRBJ2-5, with 7 bases identical to TRBD2. This CDR3 comprises 16 residues. The germline gives CDR1 MNHEY, CDR2 SVGEGT. Losses at the gene ends were 2 bases for V and 1 base for J; bases not matched to a gene: 7. CDR3 sequence (DNA): TGTGCCAGCAGTTACGCCGGTGGGAGGGGCCAAGAGACCCAGTACTTC. This translates into CASSYAGGRGQETQYF.

The genes are TRBV5-4 and TRBJ1-4, with 10 bases identical to TRBD1. CDR3 size: 15 residues. Trimming took 4 bases from V and 1 from J; bases not matched to a gene: 1. Looked up from germline, CDR1 is SGHNT and CDR2 is YYREEE (reference sequence). The CDR3 reads CASSRDRGTNEKLFF. In DNA, the CDR3 is TGTGCCAGCAGCAGGGACAGGGGAACTAATGAAAAACTGTTTTTT.

The chain couples TRBV19 to TRBJ1-5; possible D gene TRBD1, 5 bases. V lost 4 bases, J lost 15 bases, and 22 bases lay in between. CDR3 length: 14 amino acids. Germline V gene data show CDR1 as LNHDA and CDR2 as SQIVND (reference sequence). DNA for the CDR3: TGTGCCAGTAGTAGGCTTTCCACAGGAACAACCATGCATTTT. This codes for CASSRLSTGTTMHF.

The chain uses TRBV7-3 and TRBJ2-5; 7 bases align to TRBD2. This CDR3 has 15 residues. J was trimmed by 5 bases and V by 1 base; bases with no gene match: 7. Germline V CDR1 and CDR2: SGHTA, FQGTGA. The CDR3 DNA is TGTGCCAGCAGCTTAATTGGCGGGAGTGGGGAGACCCAGTACTTC. Residues: CASSLIGGSGETQYF. The full variable domain, with the rest looked up from reference TRBV7-3 and TRBJ2-5, is GAGVSQTPSNKVTEKGKYVELRCDPISGHTALYWYRQSLGQGPEFLIYFQGTGAADDSGLPNDRFFAVRPEGSVSTLKIQRTERGDSAVYLCASSLIGGSGETQYFGPGTRLLVL.

V gene TRBV29-1 combines with J gene TRBJ2-1; 7 bases line up with TRBD2. From germline, CDR1 is SQVTM and CDR2 ANQGSEA. The CDR3 is 14 amino acids. The J segment lost 5 bases and the V segment lost 4 bases, leaving 8 bases of the junction unmatched. The CDR3 sequence: CSVVVGGGNNEQFF. CDR3 bases: TGCAGCGTTGTTGTTGGGGGGGGTAACAATGAGCAGTTCTTC.

The chain is built from TRBV27 and TRBJ1-5; D remains unclear. Germline V gives CDR1 MNHEY, CDR2 SMNVEV (reference sequence). The CDR3 length is 16 residues. Trimming took off 2 bases at V and 6 bases at J, with 17 bases between the two ends. The CDR3 here is CASSLGPPITAQPQHF. CDR3 DNA sequence: TGTGCCAGCAGTTTAGGGCCCCCCATAACGGCTCAGCCCCAGCATTTT.

The chain couples TRBV18 to TRBJ1-1, with TRBD1 identical over 11 bases. The CDR3 totals 15 residues. V trimming: 5 bases; J trimming: 1 base; junction bases outside the gene matches: 3. Germline values: CDR1 KGHSH, CDR2 LQKENI. As DNA, the CDR3 is TGTGCCAGCTCATCAGGGACAGGGGGGAACACTGAAGCTTTCTTT. This sequence encodes CASSSGTGGNTEAFF.

This rearrangement joins TRBV7-9 to TRBJ2-3, with 9 bases aligning to TRBD1. The ends lost 3 bases at V and 5 bases at J; junction bases unmatched: 9. The CDR3 is made up of 16 amino acids. Per the germline V gene, CDR1 is SEHNR and CDR2 is FQNEAQ (reference sequence). The CDR3 here is CASSFRTGVRKDTQYF. CDR3 in DNA: TGTGCCAGCAGCTTCCGGACAGGGGTTCGGAAAGATACGCAGTATTTT.

The chain recombines TRBV18 with TRBJ2-2; the D gene is possibly TRBD2 (6 bases). This CDR3 comprises 15 residues. CDR1 KGHSH and CDR2 LQKENI come from the germline V gene. Trimming shortened V by 3 bases and J by 4 bases, and 12 bases separated the two germline ends. CDR3 protein: CASSPTNGGTGELFF. The CDR3 bases are TGTGCCAGCTCACCGACAAACGGGGGCACCGGGGAGCTGTTTTTT.